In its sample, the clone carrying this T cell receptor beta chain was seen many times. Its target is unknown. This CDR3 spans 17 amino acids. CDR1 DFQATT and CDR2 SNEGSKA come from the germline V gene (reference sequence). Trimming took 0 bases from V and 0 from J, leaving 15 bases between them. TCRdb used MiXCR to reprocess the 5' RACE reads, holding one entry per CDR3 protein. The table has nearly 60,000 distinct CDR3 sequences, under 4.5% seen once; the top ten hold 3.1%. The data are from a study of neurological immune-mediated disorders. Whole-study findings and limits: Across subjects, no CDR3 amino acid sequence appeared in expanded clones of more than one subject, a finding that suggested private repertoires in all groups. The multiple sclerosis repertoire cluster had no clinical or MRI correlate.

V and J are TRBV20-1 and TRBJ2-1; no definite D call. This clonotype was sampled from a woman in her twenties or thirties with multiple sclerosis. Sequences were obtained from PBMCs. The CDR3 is CSAREDSRTSSYNEQFF. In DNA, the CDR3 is TGCAGTGCTAGAGAGGATTCACGCACAAGCTCCTACAATGAGCAGTTCTTC.